This TCR beta chain was observed in a study of blood T cell repertoires in COVID-19. Study information: Acute and convalescent COVID-19 specimens originated in the United States, Italy and Spain.

CDR3 length: 15 residues. Germline assignment: CDR1 SGDLS and CDR2 YYNGEE. V was clipped by 4 bases and J by 1 base; unmatched bases: 5. This clone was detected a few times. Libraries were prepared by immunoSEQ multiplex PCR; TCRdb keeps only in-frame clonotypes and omits some of them. The profile shows about 140,000 clones, roughly 90% of them singletons. The specimen was peripheral blood. The receptor was isolated from a man aged 50-60 years with active or convalescent COVID-19. The chain couples TRBV9 to TRBJ1-5, with 7 bases fitting TRBD1. CDR3 protein: CASSSGGRSNQPQHF. The CDR3 DNA sequence: TGTGCCAGCAGCTCAGGGGGTCGGAGCAATCAGCCCCAGCATTTT.